This T cell receptor (beta chain) emerged from a study of CD8+ T cells in alopecia areata. As for the study in general: Among treated patients, oral tofacitinib was administered at 5 to 10 mg twice daily.

This clone appeared a few times. Its antigen is undetermined. Noted treatment: oral pan-JAK inhibitor, 5-10 mg twice daily. Punch biopsies of lesional scalp, plus peripheral blood, were taken from alopecia areata patients. Isolated RNA was reverse transcribed into cDNA used as the sequencing template. Produced via immunoSEQ multiplex PCR; TCRdb's table is partial and in-frame only. The data show more than 150,000 clones, about 51% seen once. Looked up from germline, CDR1 is SNHLY and CDR2 is FYNNEI. This CDR3 is built from 14 residues. Trimming took 4 bases from V and 0 from J, leaving 10 bases between them. The study's findings and limits: Within the top 100, expanded CD8+ clones significantly decreased with tofacitinib, as did scalp clonality. Scalp and blood samples kept many expanded lesional clones throughout tofacitinib.

The V call is TRBV2, the J call TRBJ2-7; TRBD1 might be the D (6 bases). Sequences were derived from CD8+ T cells sorted from blood, sampled around week 53, from a patient treated with tofacitinib. The source is a human donor with alopecia areata. The CDR3: CASSGRDNSYEQYF. The DNA of the CDR3 is TGTGCCAGCAGTGGCCGGGACAACTCCTACGAGCAGTACTTC.